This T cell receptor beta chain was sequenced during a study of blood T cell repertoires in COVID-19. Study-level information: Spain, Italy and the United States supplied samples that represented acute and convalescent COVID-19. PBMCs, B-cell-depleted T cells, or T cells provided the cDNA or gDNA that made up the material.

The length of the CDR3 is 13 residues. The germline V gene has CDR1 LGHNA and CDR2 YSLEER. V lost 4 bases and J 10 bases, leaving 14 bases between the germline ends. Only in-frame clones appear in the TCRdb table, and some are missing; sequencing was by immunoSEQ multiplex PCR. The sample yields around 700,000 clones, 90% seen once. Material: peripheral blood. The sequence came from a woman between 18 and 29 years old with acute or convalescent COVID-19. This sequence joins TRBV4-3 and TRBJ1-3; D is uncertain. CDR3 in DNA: TGCGCCAGCAGCCCATCAGACCTGAGGACCATATATTTT. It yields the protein CASSPSDLRTIYF.